The source of this T cell receptor beta chain is a study of OX40 agonist ivuxolimab in advanced cancers. For the wider study: Ivuxolimab, which targeted the costimulatory receptor OX40 (CD134), was an agonistic, fully human IgG2 monoclonal antibody. Intravenous ivuxolimab was administered to patients every 2 weeks at six dose levels: 0.01, 0.1, 0.3, 1.5, 3 and 10 mg/kg. Among the 52 dose-escalation patients, about 19 had hepatocellular carcinoma, 15 melanoma, 9 renal cell carcinoma and 9 head and neck cancer. In the dose-escalation cohort, 70% to 85% of patients were male, and the mean age was approximately 60 years, with a range of roughly 23 to 85. Patients were allowed to have had prior anti-PD-1, anti-PD-L1 or anti-CTLA-4 therapy, and more than 35% of the dose-escalation patients had been treated with checkpoint inhibitors. Partial responses occurred in three dose-escalation patients: two with cutaneous melanoma and one with hepatocellular carcinoma. Peripheral TCRbeta sequencing was intended to test whether TCR sequence diversity was altered and clonal T-cell expansion was caused by ivuxolimab. The paper covers the monotherapy dose-escalation part of the phase I ivuxolimab trial, which included N of about 56 patients.

What the study reported, not specific to this receptor: Clonal expansion of both CD4+ and CD8+ blood T cells was observed from baseline to week 6 at doses 0.1 to 3.0 mg/kg. In partial responders in the 0.1-3.0 mg/kg groups, normalized peripheral clonal expansion was found to be among the lowest, especially among CD8+ T cells. On average, CD8+ T cells showed more expanded clones than CD4+ T cells after ivuxolimab. Low levels of normalized T-cell clonal expansion were also seen in some nonresponding patients. The antigen specificity of the clonally expanded peripheral T cells was not determined.

Details on this clone: Its recognized antigen is unknown. Per-base qualities were not stored, and no clone one base away is much larger.

Genomic DNA was extracted from sorted cells for sequencing of the TCRbeta CDR3 region. TCRbeta CDR3 regions were sequenced using the immunoSEQ Assay. Drawn from immuneACCESS, this table holds only the in-frame rearrangements with V and J called that TCRdb kept. Clones are partly lost; checked studies trace under half to an unresolved V gene and leave the rest unexplained. The table for this sample lists about 54,000 clones; about nine tenths of them were counted only once. About 12% of the sample goes to the ten largest clones. There are 16 amino acids in the CDR3, from cysteine to phenylalanine inclusive. Kept here is only the CDR3 DNA, which spans 48 bases and is read in frame from base 1. According to the germline V gene, CDR1 reads LGHNA and CDR2 reads YNFKEQ. V is pared back by 4 bases and J by 0 bases, with 15 bases lying between the germline termini. Patients with autoimmune disease history or receiving systemic immunosuppression were excluded from the trial. Peripheral blood for TCR sequencing was collected from all dose cohorts at baseline, on cycle 4 day 1, and on cycle 7 day 1. The samples were drawn from a first-in-human, open-label, multicenter phase I dose-escalation trial of ivuxolimab. The trial enrolled adults with locally advanced or metastatic head and neck squamous cell, hepatocellular, melanoma or renal cell carcinoma. Before TCR sequencing, CD4+ T cells and CD8+ T cells from peripheral blood were sorted into separate populations.

The sample in question was CD4+ or CD8+ T cells sorted from blood, obtained in a trial of the OX40 agonist ivuxolimab. The TCR comes from an adult with an advanced solid tumor such as melanoma, head and neck, liver or kidney cancer. This sequence uses TRBV4-2 and TRBJ1-2, with a weak D call of TRBD1 (6 bases match). The CDR3 reads as follows: CASSLRWTETNYGYTF. The bases read TGTGCCAGCAGCCTTAGATGGACAGAGACTAACTATGGCTACACCTTC.